What follows are 9 T cell receptor delta chains derived from one specimen sequenced in a study of gamma-delta T cells after stem cell transplantation. TCRdb reprocessed the RT-PCR reads using CATT. The repertoire holds about 6,500 delta-chain clones, with approximately 25% as singletons. Sequenced input: gamma-delta T cells. These receptors all come from a human donor. It is not recorded whose cells these are; they may come from a transplant donor.

This clone turned up a few times. This specimen includes other DNA sequences encoding the same CDR3. V gene TRDV2 combines with J gene TRDJ1, with 13 bases matching TRDD3. The CDR3 spans 18 residues. Germline CDR1 reads GEAIGNYY; CDR2 reads EKD. V was clipped by 3 bases and J by 0 bases; unmatched bases: 9. The CDR3 nucleotides read TGTGCCTGTGACCCCCTTACTGGGGGATACGCGTACACCGATAAACTCATCTTT. Its protein product is CACDPLTGGYAYTDKLIF.

About this clone: This probably arose from a read error, given a far larger clone one base away. V gene TRDV2 combines with J gene TRDJ1, with 8 bases that match TRDD3. Germline V lookup: CDR1 GEAIGNYY, CDR2 EKD. The J segment lost 3 bases and the V segment lost 1 base, leaving 9 bases of the junction unmatched. This CDR3 has 16 amino acids. The CDR3 region has the DNA TGTGCCTGTGACACACTGGGGGTCCATTACGCCGATAAACTCATCTTT. It encodes CACDTLGVHYADKLIF.

By share, this clone counts as medium-sized (0.01 to 0.1%). The chain uses TRDV2 and TRDJ1, with 13 bases that match TRDD3. There are 16 residues in the CDR3. CDR1 and CDR2 from the germline V gene are GEAIGNYY and EKD. Germline trimming cut 0 bases from V and 6 bases from J; bases unmatched to any gene: 6. CDR3 nucleotides: TGTGCCTGTGACACCCTGGTACTGGGGGATACGCATAAACTCATCTTT. This encodes CACDTLVLGDTHKLIF.

The chain has TRDV2 and TRDJ1, with D unclear. This CDR3 comprises 20 residues. Germline lookup yields CDR1 GEAIGNYY and CDR2 EKD. The V end was cut by 0 bases, the J end by 0 bases, with 25 bases between. The CDR3 sequence: CACDTVILRGRPEYTDKLIF. The DNA of the CDR3 is TGTGCCTGTGACACCGTAATTTTGCGGGGTCGTCCGGAGTACACCGATAAACTCATCTTT.

Only a few counts were recorded for this clone. TCRdb records a much larger clone's protein for this DNA, with a difference at residue 10 that likely arises from a read error; the protein given is the translation of the DNA. V and J are TRDV1 and TRDJ1; 10 positions match TRDD3. Germline V lookup: CDR1 TSWWSYY, CDR2 QGS. V was clipped by 4 bases and J by 2 bases; unmatched bases: 4. The CDR3 length is 15 residues. The CDR3 DNA is TGTGCTCTTGGGGGACTGGGGGATTATACCGATAAACTCATCTTT. Amino acids: CALGGLGDYTDKLIF.

This clone was counted between two and nine times. The chain uses TRDV2 and TRDJ1; possible D gene TRDD3, 10 bases. Trimming removed 0 bases from V and 3 bases from J, with 25 bases in between. This CDR3 region has 19 residues. CDR1 is GEAIGNYY and CDR2 is EKD in the germline V gene. CDR3: CACDTFPSYTGDTADKLIF. The CDR3 bases are TGTGCCTGTGACACCTTTCCTTCCTACACGGGGGATACGGCCGATAAACTCATCTTT.

In the case of this clone: A far larger clone is a single base away, which makes a read error likely. The sample contains more than one DNA sequence encoding this CDR3. The genes are TRDV2 and TRDJ1; D unclear. CDR3 length: 21 amino acids. Germline CDR1 GEAIGNYY, CDR2 EKD. V was shortened by 3 bases and J by 4 bases, with 35 bases between the two germline ends. CDR3 sequence reads: CACDSVRNAPSRSPRGDKLIF. CDR3 in DNA: TGTGCCTGTGACTCCGTCCGCAATGCCCCCTCTCGTTCCCCGAGGGGCGATAAACTCATCTTT.

A few counts support this clone. A read error likely explains this, since a far larger clone differs by one base. The chain carries TRDV2 and TRDJ1; 12 bases line up with TRDD3. Germline lookup yields CDR1 GEAIGNYY and CDR2 EKD. The CDR3 extends over 21 amino acids. CDR3 sequence reads: CACDILLGDTGMSGNTDRLIF. The CDR3 DNA sequence: TGTGCCTGTGACATTTTACTGGGGGATACCGGTATGTCGGGGAACACCGATAGACTCATCTTT.

The gene calls are TRDV2 and TRDJ1, with 9 positions matching TRDD3. The CDR3 runs 17 residues. V trimming: 1 base; J trimming: 3 bases; junction bases outside the gene matches: 11. Per germline, CDR1 GEAIGNYY and CDR2 EKD. In DNA, the CDR3 is TGTGCCTGTGACACTCTGCTGGGGGGGATACATCCCGATAAACTCATCTTT. Amino acids: CACDTLLGGIHPDKLIF.